This T cell receptor beta chain comes out of a study of blood T cell repertoires in COVID-19. In the original analysis: Reference gene primer amplification gave estimated nucleated cell counts. The method was immunoSEQ multiplex PCR; TCRdb's version includes in-frame clones alone and lacks a portion of them. The D gene and trimming were derived from the DNA, and the V and J assignments and clone size from that table. The table shows around 140,000 clones, with about nine tenths occurring only once. Trimming shortened V by 2 bases and J by 5 bases, and 12 bases separated the two germline ends. Germline V lookup: CDR1 MGHDK, CDR2 SYGVNS. The CDR3 is 14 residues long. This clone was found once.

The chain combines TRBV25-1 with TRBJ2-5, with D perhaps TRBD1 (5 bases). The sample taken for sequencing was peripheral blood. The sequence was obtained from a human donor in a cohort sampled during active COVID-19. The CDR3 DNA reads TGTGCCAGCAGTGAAATGCAGGGCCGCGAGACCCAGTACTTC. Its translation: CASSEMQGRETQYF. The entire variable domain, with the rest obtained from reference TRBV25-1 and TRBJ2-5, is as follows: EADIYQTPRYLVIGTGKKITLECSQTMGHDKMYWYQQDPGMELHLIHYSYGVNSTEKGDLSSESTVSRIRTEHFPLTLESARPSHTSQYLCASSEMQGRETQYFGPGTRLLVL.